The rows below give T cell receptor beta chains drawn from one sample of a study of CD8+ T cells in alopecia areata. This table comes from immunoSEQ multiplex PCR, and its TCRdb copy is limited to in-frame clones, with some not included. In the table there are some 240,000 clones, around 62% of which are singletons. The input for sequencing was CD4+ T cells sorted from blood, taken at week 0. Receptors were obtained from a human donor with alopecia areata. Each CDR3 is given with its conserved first and last residue. The order of the fields is D gene, V gene, CDR3 length, clone size, J gene, CDR3 DNA, CDR3 protein. D genes are given only for firm matches. The size field is filled for only some rows; it gives once, few, many or a size class.

TRBD1	TRBV29-1	13	-	TRBJ2-7	TGCAGCGTTGGGACAGGGGAACTCTACGAGCAGTACTTC	CSVGTGELYEQYF
-	TRBV30	13	-	TRBJ2-2	TGTGCCTGGAGTGGGGTTCGGACCGGGGAGCTGTTTTTT	CAWSGVRTGELFF
-	TRBV15	17	once	TRBJ2-1	TGTGCCACCAGCAGAGGAAGAGAGACAGGAACCTACAATGAGCAGTTCTTC	CATSRGRETGTYNEQFF
TRBD1	TRBV9	14	-	TRBJ2-7	TGTGCCAGCAGTGCCGGGACAGGGGGTTACGAGCAGTACTTC	CASSAGTGGYEQYF
-	TRBV29-1	12	few	TRBJ1-3	TGCAGCGTTGCGGCTTCTGGAAACACCATATATTTT	CSVAASGNTIYF
-	TRBV18	14	few	TRBJ2-7	TGTGCCAGCTCACCCGGAGGCCGATCCTACGAGCAGTACTTC	CASSPGGRSYEQYF
TRBD2	TRBV7-2	18	many	TRBJ2-1	TGTGCCAGCAGAACACCTAGCGGGGGATCACATTCCTACAATGAGCAGTTCTTC	CASRTPSGGSHSYNEQFF
TRBD1	TRBV5-1	15	few	TRBJ2-4	TGCGCCAGCAGCGGAGGACAGGTAGCCAAAAACATTCAGTACTTC	CASSGGQVAKNIQYF
-	TRBV7-9	14	few	TRBJ1-2	TGTGCCAGCAGGAATGTAAGGACTCTCCATGGCTACACCTTC	CASRNVRTLHGYTF
-	TRBV30	14	once	TRBJ2-5	TGTGCCTCCCAGGCCGAGGTCGCTCAAGAGACCCAGTACTTC	CASQAEVAQETQYF
TRBD1	TRBV9	15	once	TRBJ1-1	TGTGCCAGCAGCAGAGGACAGGGAGCGAACACTGAAGCTTTCTTT	CASSRGQGANTEAFF
-	TRBV9	15	-	TRBJ2-6	TGTGCCAGCAGCGCACAGGACTCTGGGGCCAACGTCCTGACTTTC	CASSAQDSGANVLTF
-	TRBV28	14	few	TRBJ2-2	TGTGCCAGCAGCCCTACAACATCTCCCGGGGAGCTGTTTTTT	CASSPTTSPGELFF
-	TRBV6-6	14	once	TRBJ2-5	TGTGCCAGCAGTTACAGTGGCTCCCAAGAGACCCAGTACTTC	CASSYSGSQETQYF
-	TRBV4-1	11	-	TRBJ1-4	TGCGCCAGCAGCGCTAGAGGAAGACTGTTTTTT	CASSARGRLFF
-	TRBV13	15	-	TRBJ2-2	TGTGCCAGCAGCGTCCGTACAGGTATCACCGGGGAGCTGTTTTTT	CASSVRTGITGELFF
-	TRBV5-1	11	-	TRBJ2-7	TGCGCCAGCAGCCGCAGGGACGAGCAGTACTTC	CASSRRDEQYF
-	TRBV30	14	-	TRBJ1-1	TGTGCCTGGAGTGTGGGCAGTCGGAACACTGAAGCTTTCTTT	CAWSVGSRNTEAFF
TRBD1	TRBV29-1	15	few	TRBJ1-2	TGCAGCGTTACTGCCGGGACAGGGATTTATGATGGCTACACCTTC	CSVTAGTGIYDGYTF
-	TRBV7-2	14	few	TRBJ2-7	TGTGCCAGCAGCCAACCCCCTCGATCCTACGAGCAGTACTTC	CASSQPPRSYEQYF
-	TRBV29-1	14	few	TRBJ2-5	TGCAGCGTTGAAGATCGGGACCCCCAAGAGACCCAGTACTTC	CSVEDRDPQETQYF
-	TRBV9	13	-	TRBJ2-2	TGTGCCAGCAGCGTACGGGGAACCGGGGAGCTGTTTTTT	CASSVRGTGELFF
-	TRBV19	16	-	TRBJ2-7	TGTGCCAGTAGCCCATGGTCGACGGCCCTCTCCTACGAGCAGTACTTC	CASSPWSTALSYEQYF
-	TRBV23-1	14	-	TRBJ1-1	TGCGCCAGCAGCCATAGGGTGTATCCCACTGAAGCTTTCTTT	CASSHRVYPTEAFF
-	TRBV29-1	14	-	TRBJ2-1	TGCAGCGCCCCGGGTGCGAGCTCCTACAATGAGCAGTTCTTC	CSAPGASSYNEQFF
-	TRBV6-1	17	-	TRBJ1-6	TGTGCCAGCAGTGAAGCGTTCGGGTTTTCCTATAATTCACCCCTCCACTTT	CASSEAFGFSYNSPLHF
-	TRBV5-6	15	-	TRBJ2-1	TGTGCCAGCAGCTTGGGCGGGAACTCCTACAATGAGCAGTTCTTC	CASSLGGNSYNEQFF
-	TRBV27	15	once	TRBJ1-1	TGTGCCAGCAGCATCAGGACACCCGCGAACACTGAAGCTTTCTTT	CASSIRTPANTEAFF
TRBD2	TRBV5-1	16	-	TRBJ2-5	TGCGCCAGCAGCTCGACTAGCGGGACGAAGGCGGAGACCCAGTACTTC	CASSSTSGTKAETQYF
TRBD1	TRBV29-1	16	-	TRBJ1-5	TGCAGCGCTGTGATGGGAGGGACAGTTAGCAATCAGCCCCAGCATTTT	CSAVMGGTVSNQPQHF
TRBD1	TRBV29-1	17	-	TRBJ2-2	TGCAGCGTGAAAGCGCCCATACAGGGGCCGAACACCGGGGAGCTGTTTTTT	CSVKAPIQGPNTGELFF
-	TRBV6-1	15	-	TRBJ2-3	TGTGCCAGCAGTCTGACTAGATTTAGCACAGATACGCAGTATTTT	CASSLTRFSTDTQYF
-	TRBV7-9	17	-	TRBJ2-3	TGTGCCAGCAGCCACGAGTTGACAGCGAGTAGCACAGATACGCAGTATTTT	CASSHELTASSTDTQYF
-	TRBV6-5	13	-	TRBJ1-1	TGTGCCAGCAGTCCCCAGGCGGAGACTGAAGCTTTCTTT	CASSPQAETEAFF
-	TRBV7-2	15	-	TRBJ2-1	TGTGCCAGCAGCTTAGGTGCGGAGGGCCGCAATGAGCAGTTCTTC	CASSLGAEGRNEQFF
-	TRBV30	12	-	TRBJ2-1	TGTGCCTGGAGTAGGGGTTTTAATGAGCAGTTCTTC	CAWSRGFNEQFF
TRBD1	TRBV7-2	13	-	TRBJ1-2	TGTGCCAGCAGCCGGGACAGGGACTATGGCTACACCTTC	CASSRDRDYGYTF
-	TRBV6-5	12	-	TRBJ1-1	TGTGCCAGCACCCCCGGGGGCACTGAAGCTTTCTTT	CASTPGGTEAFF
-	TRBV5-1	12	few	TRBJ1-1	TGCGCCAGCAGCTTGGGCTCTACTGAAGCTTTCTTT	CASSLGSTEAFF
TRBD2	TRBV6-1	14	-	TRBJ2-3	TGTGCCAGCACTCGGGAGGTCGGCACAGATACGCAGTATTTT	CASTREVGTDTQYF
-	TRBV29-1	13	-	TRBJ2-5	TGCAGCGTTGTGGGGCACGTTGGGGAGACCCAGTACTTC	CSVVGHVGETQYF
TRBD1	TRBV29-1	15	-	TRBJ1-2	TGCAGCGTTGGTTCAGGGCTCAGGGGGCCTCTTGGCTACACCTTC	CSVGSGLRGPLGYTF
-	TRBV27	14	-	TRBJ1-5	TGTGCCAGCAGTTTGGTCAGGGGCGGTCAGCCCCAGCATTTT	CASSLVRGGQPQHF
TRBD1	TRBV30	14	-	TRBJ1-2	TGTGCCTGGACCTGGGGGACAGGGGGAAATGGCTACACCTTC	CAWTWGTGGNGYTF
-	TRBV29-1	14	-	TRBJ1-4	TGCAGCGTTGCACCGGGACTGCCTAATGAAAAACTGTTTTTT	CSVAPGLPNEKLFF
-	TRBV5-6	15	-	TRBJ1-3	TGTGCCAGCAGCAACGACAGGCACTCTGGAAACACCATATATTTT	CASSNDRHSGNTIYF
TRBD1	TRBV13	15	-	TRBJ2-7	TGTGCCAGCAGCCACATGGGACAGGGGGCGAGGGAGCAGTACTTC	CASSHMGQGAREQYF
-	TRBV10-3	13	few	TRBJ1-3	TGTGCCATCCGGACTGGCACTGGAAACACCATATATTTT	CAIRTGTGNTIYF
TRBD1	TRBV29-1	12	once	TRBJ2-5	TGCAGCGTTGAGCGACAGGGTGAGACCCAGTACTTC	CSVERQGETQYF
TRBD1	TRBV5-1	14	-	TRBJ2-3	TGCGCCAGCAGCCCGGGACAGACGTCAGATACGCAGTATTTT	CASSPGQTSDTQYF
TRBD2	TRBV27	12	-	TRBJ2-3	TGTGCCAGCAGTCTGGGGGGGGACTATTGGTATTTT	CASSLGGDYWYF
-	TRBV5-1	14	few	TRBJ1-1	TGCGCCAGCAGCTTGGCAGGGTGGGACACTGAAGCTTTCTTT	CASSLAGWDTEAFF
-	TRBV9	14	-	TRBJ1-6	TGTGCCAGCAGCGTTACGGGAGTGGGATCACCCCTCCACTTT	CASSVTGVGSPLHF